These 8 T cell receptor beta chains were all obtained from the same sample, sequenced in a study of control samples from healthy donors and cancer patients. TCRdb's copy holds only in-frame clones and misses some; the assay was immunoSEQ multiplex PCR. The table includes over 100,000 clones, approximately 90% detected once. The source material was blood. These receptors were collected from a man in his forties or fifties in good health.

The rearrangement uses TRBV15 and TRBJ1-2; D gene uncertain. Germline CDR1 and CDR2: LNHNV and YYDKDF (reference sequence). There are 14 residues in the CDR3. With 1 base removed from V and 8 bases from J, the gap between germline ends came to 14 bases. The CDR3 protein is CATSRGSPYLGYTF. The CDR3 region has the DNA TGTGCCACCAGCAGAGGGTCCCCGTACTTAGGCTACACCTTC. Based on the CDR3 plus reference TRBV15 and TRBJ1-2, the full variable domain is DAMVIQNPRYQVTQFGKPVTLSCSQTLNHNVMYWYQQKSSQAPKLLFHYYDKDFNNEADTPDNFQSRRPNTSFCFLDIRSPGLGDTAMYLCATSRGSPYLGYTFGSGTRLTVV.

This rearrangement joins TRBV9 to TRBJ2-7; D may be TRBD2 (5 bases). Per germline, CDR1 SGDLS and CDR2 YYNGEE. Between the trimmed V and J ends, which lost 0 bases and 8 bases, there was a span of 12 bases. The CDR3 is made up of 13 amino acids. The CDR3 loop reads CASSVDEGKKQYF. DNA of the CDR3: TGTGCCAGCAGCGTAGATGAGGGAAAGAAGCAGTACTTC. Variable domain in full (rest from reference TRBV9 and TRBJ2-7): DSGVTQTPKHLITATGQRVTLRCSPRSGDLSVYWYQQSLDQGLQFLIQYYNGEERAKGNILERFSAQQFPDLHSELNLSSLELGDSALYFCASSVDEGKKQYFGPGTRLTVT.

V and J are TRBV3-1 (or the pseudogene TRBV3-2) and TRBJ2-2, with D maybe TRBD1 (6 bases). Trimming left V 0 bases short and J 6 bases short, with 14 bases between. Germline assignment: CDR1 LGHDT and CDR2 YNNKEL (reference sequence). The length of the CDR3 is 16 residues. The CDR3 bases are TGTGCCAGCAGCCAAGAAGGCACAGGGTTAGCCGGGGAGCTGTTTTTT. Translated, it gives CASSQEGTGLAGELFF.

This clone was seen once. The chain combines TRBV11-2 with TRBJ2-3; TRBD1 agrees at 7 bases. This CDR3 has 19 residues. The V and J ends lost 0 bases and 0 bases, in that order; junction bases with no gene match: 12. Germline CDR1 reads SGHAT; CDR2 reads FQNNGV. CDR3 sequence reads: CASSLEAPLTGISTDTQYF. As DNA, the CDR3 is TGTGCCAGCAGCTTAGAGGCCCCCTTGACAGGGATCAGCACAGATACGCAGTATTTT.

CDR3 DNA sequence: TGCGCCAGCAGCACAGCAGAAGGGAGGTACACTGAAGCTTTCTTT. This encodes CASSTAEGRYTEAFF. The V call is TRBV4-1, the J call TRBJ1-1, with D unclear. Germline V gene lookup returns CDR1 MGHRA and CDR2 YSYEKL. This CDR3 contains 15 residues. Trimming cost V 5 bases and J 3 bases, with 16 bases left between them.

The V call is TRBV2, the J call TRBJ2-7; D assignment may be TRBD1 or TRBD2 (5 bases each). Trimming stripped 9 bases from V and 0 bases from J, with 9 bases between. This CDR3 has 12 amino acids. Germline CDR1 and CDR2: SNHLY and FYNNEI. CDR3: CASLGDSYEQYF. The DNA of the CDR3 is TGTGCCAGTTTGGGGGACTCCTACGAGCAGTACTTC.

The CDR3 is CASTEGLASTDTQYF. As DNA, the CDR3 is TGTGCCAGCACCGAGGGGCTTGCAAGCACAGATACGCAGTATTTT. V usage is TRBV7-2 and J usage is TRBJ2-3, with D possibly called TRBD1 or TRBD2 (5 bases each). The CDR3 length is 15 residues. V lost 7 bases to trimming and J lost 0 bases, with 14 bases between them. Germline V CDR1 and CDR2: SGHTA, FQGNSA.

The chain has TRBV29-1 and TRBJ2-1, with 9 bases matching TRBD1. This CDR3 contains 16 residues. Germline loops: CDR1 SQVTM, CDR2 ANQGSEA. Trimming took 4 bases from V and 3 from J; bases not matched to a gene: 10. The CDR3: CSVAGVGTGYYNEQFF. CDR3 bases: TGCAGCGTTGCGGGTGTGGGGACAGGGTACTACAATGAGCAGTTCTTC.